The entry below describes one TCR beta chain. Its cognate antigen is unknown. These data are taken from a study of cytotoxic CD8 clonotypes in ibrutinib-treated CLL. Study at large: The sample average was approximately 280,000 productive templates and 90,000 to 95,000 productive rearrangements. The study's findings and limits: Sampling time points were not equivalent between sustained-remission and progressing patients.

Depths of 1 in 200,000 to 1 in 1 million T cells were the sequencing target. The method was immunoSEQ multiplex PCR; TCRdb's version includes in-frame clones alone and lacks a portion of them. Of under 200,000 clones in the sample, roughly 77% were seen once. V shed 9 bases and J shed 2 bases, with 16 bases lying between them. Germline V lookup: CDR1 SGHRS, CDR2 YFSETQ. The length of the CDR3 is 14 residues. Sequencing was performed on PBMCs, taken after 12 months of ibrutinib treatment. J is TRBJ2-3 and V is TRBV5-1; no definite D call. This sequence was found in a human donor with chronic lymphocytic leukemia. In DNA, the CDR3 is TGCGCCACCTCCCACGGAAGAGTCACAGATACGCAGTATTTT. It specifies CATSHGRVTDTQYF. The full variable domain, in which reference TRBV5-1 and TRBJ2-3 provide the parts outside the CDR3, is KAGVTQTPRYLIKTRGQQVTLSCSPISGHRSVSWYQQTPGQGLQFLFEYFSETQRNKGNFPGRFSGRQFSNSRSEMNVSTLELGDSALYLCATSHGRVTDTQYFGPGTRLTVL.